This T cell receptor beta chain stems from a study of blood T cell repertoires in COVID-19. At the level of the study: The origin of the acute and convalescent COVID-19 samples was the United States, Italy and Spain. T cells, B-cell-depleted T cells, or PBMCs provided the cDNA or gDNA that served as material.

The trim removed 3 bases at V and 3 bases at J, leaving 5 bases unmatched. The germline V gene encodes CDR1 SGHTA and CDR2 FQGNSA. The CDR3 totals 14 residues. Categorization into cohorts depended on clinical history that participants reported. Original processing methods: Cell counts per sample came from amplifying reference gene primers. Clones were sequenced by immunoSEQ multiplex PCR, and TCRdb holds only the in-frame ones, with some missing. The V and J calls and clone size are taken from that table; D and trimming were inferred from the DNA. The sample lists roughly 400,000 clones; about 88% were seen once.

V and J are TRBV7-2 and TRBJ2-7; 7 bases match TRBD2. The source of this sequence is a woman between 18 and 29 years old who had been exposed to COVID-19. Sample: PBMCs or T cells enriched from blood (not recorded which). The CDR3 DNA reads as TGTGCCAGCAGCTTTTGGGAGGGAGTCTACGAGCAGTACTTC. Translating it yields CASSFWEGVYEQYF.